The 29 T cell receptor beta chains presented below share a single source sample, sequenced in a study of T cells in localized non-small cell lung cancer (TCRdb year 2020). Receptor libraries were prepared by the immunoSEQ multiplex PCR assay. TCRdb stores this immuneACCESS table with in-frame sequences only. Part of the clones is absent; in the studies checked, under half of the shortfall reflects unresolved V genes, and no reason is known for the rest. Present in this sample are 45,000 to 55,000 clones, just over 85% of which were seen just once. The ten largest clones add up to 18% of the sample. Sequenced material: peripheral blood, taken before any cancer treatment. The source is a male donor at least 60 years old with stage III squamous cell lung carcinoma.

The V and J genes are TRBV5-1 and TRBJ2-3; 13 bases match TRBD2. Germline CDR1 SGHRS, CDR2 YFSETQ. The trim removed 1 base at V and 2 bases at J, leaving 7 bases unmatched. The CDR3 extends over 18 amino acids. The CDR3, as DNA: TGCGCCAGCAGCTTGAGGACTAGCGGGGGATCTTACACAGATACGCAGTATTTT. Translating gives CASSLRTSGGSYTDTQYF.

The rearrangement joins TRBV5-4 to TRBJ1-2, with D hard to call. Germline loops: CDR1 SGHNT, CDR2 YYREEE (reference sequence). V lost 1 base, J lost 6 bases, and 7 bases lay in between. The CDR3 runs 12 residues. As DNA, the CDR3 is TGTGCCAGCAGCTTGCGCCTGGATGGCTACACCTTC. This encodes CASSLRLDGYTF. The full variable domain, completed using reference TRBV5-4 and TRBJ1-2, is ETGVTQSPTHLIKTRGQQVTLRCSSQSGHNTVSWYQQALGQGPQFIFQYYREEENGRGNFPPRFSGLQFPNYSSELNVNALELDDSALYLCASSLRLDGYTFGSGTRLTVV.

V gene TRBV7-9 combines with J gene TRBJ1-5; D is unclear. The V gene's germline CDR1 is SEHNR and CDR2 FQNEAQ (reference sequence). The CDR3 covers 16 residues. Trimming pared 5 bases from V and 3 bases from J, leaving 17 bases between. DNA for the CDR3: TGTGCCAGCAGCAAAGAGGAGGGTTTTGTCAATCAGCCCCAGCATTTT. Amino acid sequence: CASSKEEGFVNQPQHF.

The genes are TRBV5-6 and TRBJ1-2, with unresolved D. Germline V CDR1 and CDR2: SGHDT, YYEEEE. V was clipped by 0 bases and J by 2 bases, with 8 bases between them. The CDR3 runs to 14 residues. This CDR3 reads CASSLGGQNYGYTF. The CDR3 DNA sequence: TGTGCCAGCAGCTTGGGAGGGCAGAACTATGGCTACACCTTC.

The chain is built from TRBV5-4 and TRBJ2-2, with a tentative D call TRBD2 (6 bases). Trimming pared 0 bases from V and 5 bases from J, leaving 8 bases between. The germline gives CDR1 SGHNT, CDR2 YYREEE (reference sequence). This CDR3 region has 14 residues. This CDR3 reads CASSLVAGTGELFF. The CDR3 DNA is TGTGCCAGCAGCTTGGTGGCGGGAACCGGGGAGCTGTTTTTT.

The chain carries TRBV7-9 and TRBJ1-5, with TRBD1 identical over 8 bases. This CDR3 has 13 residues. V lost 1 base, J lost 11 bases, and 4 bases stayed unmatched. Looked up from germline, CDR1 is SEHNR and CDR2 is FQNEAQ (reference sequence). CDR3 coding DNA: TGTGCCAGCAGCTTAGGGATGGGACAGGCCCAGCATTTT. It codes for CASSLGMGQAQHF.

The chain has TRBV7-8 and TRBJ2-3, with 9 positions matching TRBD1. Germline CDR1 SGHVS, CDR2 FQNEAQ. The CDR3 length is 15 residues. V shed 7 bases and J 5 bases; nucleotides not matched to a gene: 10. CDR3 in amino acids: CASILRDREGDTQYF. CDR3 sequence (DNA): TGTGCCAGCATTCTCCGGGACAGGGAGGGAGATACGCAGTATTTT.

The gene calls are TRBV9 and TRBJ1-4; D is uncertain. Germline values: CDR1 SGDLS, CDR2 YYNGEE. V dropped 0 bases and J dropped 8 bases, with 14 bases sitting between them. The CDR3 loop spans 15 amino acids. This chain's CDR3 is CASSVGGRVGEKLFF. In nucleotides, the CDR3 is TGTGCCAGCAGCGTAGGGGGAAGGGTAGGAGAAAAACTGTTTTTT. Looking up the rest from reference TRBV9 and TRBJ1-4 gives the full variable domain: DSGVTQTPKHLITATGQRVTLRCSPRSGDLSVYWYQQSLDQGLQFLIQYYNGEERAKGNILERFSAQQFPDLHSELNLSSLELGDSALYFCASSVGGRVGEKLFFGSGTQLSVL.

CDR3 DNA sequence: TGTGCCAGCAGGCAGACAGTGAACACCGGGGAGCTGTTTTTT. This codes for CASRQTVNTGELFF. The V gene is TRBV2, the J gene TRBJ2-2; a possible D gene is TRBD1 (5 bases). CDR1 and CDR2 (germline): SNHLY, FYNNEI. The germline V and J ends were trimmed by 6 bases and 1 base, with 9 bases remaining between them. The CDR3 is made up of 14 amino acids.

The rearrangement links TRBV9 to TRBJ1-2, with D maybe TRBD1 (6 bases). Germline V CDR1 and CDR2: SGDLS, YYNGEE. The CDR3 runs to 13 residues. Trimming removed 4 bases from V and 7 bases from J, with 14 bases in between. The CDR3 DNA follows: TGTGCCAGCAGCACTGCGGGGGCGTCTGGCTACACCTTC. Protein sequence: CASSTAGASGYTF.

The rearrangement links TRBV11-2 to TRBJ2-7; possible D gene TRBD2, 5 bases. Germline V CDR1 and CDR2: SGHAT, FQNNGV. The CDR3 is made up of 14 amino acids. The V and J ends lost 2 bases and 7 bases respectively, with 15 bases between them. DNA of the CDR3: TGTGCCAGCAGCTTACGGACCCCACGGGATGAGCAGTACTTC. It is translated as CASSLRTPRDEQYF.

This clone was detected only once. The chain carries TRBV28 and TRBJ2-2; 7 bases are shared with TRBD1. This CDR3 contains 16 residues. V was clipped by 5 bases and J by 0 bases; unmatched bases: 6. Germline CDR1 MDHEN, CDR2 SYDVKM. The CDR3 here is CASSTAGTANTGELFF. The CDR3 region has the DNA TGTGCCAGCAGTACTGCCGGGACAGCGAACACCGGGGAGCTGTTTTTT.

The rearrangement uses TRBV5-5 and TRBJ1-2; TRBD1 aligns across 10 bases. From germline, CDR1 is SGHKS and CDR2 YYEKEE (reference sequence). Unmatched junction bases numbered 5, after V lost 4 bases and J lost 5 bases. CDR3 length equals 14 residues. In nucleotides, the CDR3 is TGTGCCAGCAGCCAGGGACAGGGGAGATATGGCTACACCTTC. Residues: CASSQGQGRYGYTF.

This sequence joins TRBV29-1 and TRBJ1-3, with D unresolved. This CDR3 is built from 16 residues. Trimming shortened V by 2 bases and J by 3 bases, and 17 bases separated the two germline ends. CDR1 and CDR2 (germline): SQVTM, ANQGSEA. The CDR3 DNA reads TGCAGCGTTGAATGTATCCGGGGATCGGGTGGAAACACCATATATTTT. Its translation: CSVECIRGSGGNTIYF.

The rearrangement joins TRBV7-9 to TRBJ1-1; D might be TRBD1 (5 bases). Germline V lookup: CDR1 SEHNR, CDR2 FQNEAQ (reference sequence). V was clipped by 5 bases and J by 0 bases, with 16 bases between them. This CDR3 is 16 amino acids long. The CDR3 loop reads CASSPWGPDMNTEAFF. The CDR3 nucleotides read TGTGCCAGCAGCCCATGGGGCCCGGATATGAACACTGAAGCTTTCTTT. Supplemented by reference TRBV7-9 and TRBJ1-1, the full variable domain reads DTGVSQNPRHKITKRGQNVTFRCDPISEHNRLYWYRQTLGQGPEFLTYFQNEAQLEKSRLLSDRFSAERPKGSFSTLEIQRTEQGDSAMYLCASSPWGPDMNTEAFFGQGTRLTVV.

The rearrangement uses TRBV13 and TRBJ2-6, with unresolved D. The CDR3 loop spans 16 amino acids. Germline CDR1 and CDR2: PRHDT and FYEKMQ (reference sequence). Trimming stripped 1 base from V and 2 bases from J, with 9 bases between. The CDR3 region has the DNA TGTGCCAGCAGCTTAGTGGGGTGGGCTGGGGCCAACGTCCTGACTTTC. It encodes CASSLVGWAGANVLTF.

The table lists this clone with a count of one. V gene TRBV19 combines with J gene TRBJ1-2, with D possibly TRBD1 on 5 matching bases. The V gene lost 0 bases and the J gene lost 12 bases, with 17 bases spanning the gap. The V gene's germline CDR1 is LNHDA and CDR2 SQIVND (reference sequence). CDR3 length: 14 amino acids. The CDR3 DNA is TGTGCCAGTAGTATAGAAGACAGCTACCCACTTCACACCTTC. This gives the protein CASSIEDSYPLHTF.

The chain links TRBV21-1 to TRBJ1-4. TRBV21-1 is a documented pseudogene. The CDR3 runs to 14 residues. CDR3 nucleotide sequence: TGTGCCAGCAGCAAGTATGATATGGGTGAAAAACTGTTTTTT. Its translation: CASSKYDMGEKLFF.

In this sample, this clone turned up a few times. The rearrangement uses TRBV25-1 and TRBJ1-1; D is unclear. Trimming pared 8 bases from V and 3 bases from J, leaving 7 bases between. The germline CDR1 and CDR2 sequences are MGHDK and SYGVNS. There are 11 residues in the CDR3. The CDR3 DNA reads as TGTGCCAGCCAGAAGTACACTGAAGCTTTCTTT. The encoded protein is CASQKYTEAFF.

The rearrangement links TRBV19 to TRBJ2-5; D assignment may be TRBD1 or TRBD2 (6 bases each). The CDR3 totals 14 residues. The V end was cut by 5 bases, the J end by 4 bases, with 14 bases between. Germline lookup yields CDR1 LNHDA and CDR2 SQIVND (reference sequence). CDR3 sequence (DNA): TGTGCCAGTAGTTCCGGGGGCAGACTAGAGACCCAGTACTTC. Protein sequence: CASSSGGRLETQYF.

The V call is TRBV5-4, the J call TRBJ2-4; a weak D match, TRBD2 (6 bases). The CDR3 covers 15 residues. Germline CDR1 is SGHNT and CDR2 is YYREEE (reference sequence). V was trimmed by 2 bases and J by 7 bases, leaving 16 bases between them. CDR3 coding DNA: TGTGCCAGCAGCTTCTGGGGGGAAGGCCTTAACATTCAGTACTTC. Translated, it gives CASSFWGEGLNIQYF.

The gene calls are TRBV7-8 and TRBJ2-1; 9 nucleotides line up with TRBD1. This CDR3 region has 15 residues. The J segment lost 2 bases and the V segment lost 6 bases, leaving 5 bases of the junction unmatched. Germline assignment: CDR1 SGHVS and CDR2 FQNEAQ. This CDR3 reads CASSLGQGTYNEQFF. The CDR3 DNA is TGTGCCAGCAGTCTAGGACAGGGGACCTACAATGAGCAGTTCTTC.

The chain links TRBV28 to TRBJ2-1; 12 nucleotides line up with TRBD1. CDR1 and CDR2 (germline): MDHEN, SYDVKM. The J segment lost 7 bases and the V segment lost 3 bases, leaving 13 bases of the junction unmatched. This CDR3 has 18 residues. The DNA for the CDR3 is TGTGCCAGCAGTTTTCAAGTTACGGGACAGGGGGCTGGGAATGAGCAGTTCTTC. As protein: CASSFQVTGQGAGNEQFF.

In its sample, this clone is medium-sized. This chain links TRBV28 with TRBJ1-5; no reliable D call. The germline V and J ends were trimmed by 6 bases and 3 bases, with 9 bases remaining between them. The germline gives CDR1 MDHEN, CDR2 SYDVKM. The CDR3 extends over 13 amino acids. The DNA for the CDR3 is TGTGCCAGCAGCTTCTCTAACAATCAGCCCCAGCATTTT. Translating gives CASSFSNNQPQHF.

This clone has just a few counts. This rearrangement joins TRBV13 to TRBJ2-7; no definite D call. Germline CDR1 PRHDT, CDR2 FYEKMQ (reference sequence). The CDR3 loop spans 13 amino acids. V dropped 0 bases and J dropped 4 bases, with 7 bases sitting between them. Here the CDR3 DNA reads TGTGCCAGCAGCTTAGGAGGACCTTACGAGCAGTACTTC. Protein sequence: CASSLGGPYEQYF.

Here the CDR3 reads CASSQGDRGREQYF. CDR3 coding DNA: TGTGCCAGTAGCCAAGGGGACAGGGGGAGGGAGCAGTACTTC. The V gene is TRBV19, the J gene TRBJ2-7; TRBD1 agrees at 11 bases. The CDR3 runs 14 residues. With V trimmed by 6 bases and J by 7 bases, 8 bases remained unmatched. The V gene's germline CDR1 is LNHDA and CDR2 SQIVND (reference sequence).

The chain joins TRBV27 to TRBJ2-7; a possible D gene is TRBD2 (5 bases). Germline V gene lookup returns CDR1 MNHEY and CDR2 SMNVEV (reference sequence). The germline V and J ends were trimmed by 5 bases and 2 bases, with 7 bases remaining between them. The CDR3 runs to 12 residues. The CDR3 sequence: CASSPGTYEQYF. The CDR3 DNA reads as TGTGCCAGCAGTCCGGGAACCTACGAGCAGTACTTC.

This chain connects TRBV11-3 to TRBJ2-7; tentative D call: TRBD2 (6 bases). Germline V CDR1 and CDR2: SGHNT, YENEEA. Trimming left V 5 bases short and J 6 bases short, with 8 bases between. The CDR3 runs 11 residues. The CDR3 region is CASSHGGEQYF. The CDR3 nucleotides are TGTGCCAGCAGCCACGGGGGCGAGCAGTACTTC.

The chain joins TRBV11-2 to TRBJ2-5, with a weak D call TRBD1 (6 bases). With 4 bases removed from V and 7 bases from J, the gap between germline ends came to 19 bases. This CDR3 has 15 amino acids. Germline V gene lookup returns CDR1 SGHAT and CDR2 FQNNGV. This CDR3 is CASSSNSRGKGTQYF. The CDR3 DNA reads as TGTGCCAGCAGCTCCAATTCCAGGGGCAAGGGGACCCAGTACTTC. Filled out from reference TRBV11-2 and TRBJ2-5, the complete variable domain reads EAGVAQSPRYKIIEKRQSVAFWCNPISGHATLYWYQQILGQGPKLLIQFQNNGVVDDSQLPKDRFSAERLKGVDSTLKIQPAKLEDSAVYLCASSSNSRGKGTQYFGPGTRLLVL.